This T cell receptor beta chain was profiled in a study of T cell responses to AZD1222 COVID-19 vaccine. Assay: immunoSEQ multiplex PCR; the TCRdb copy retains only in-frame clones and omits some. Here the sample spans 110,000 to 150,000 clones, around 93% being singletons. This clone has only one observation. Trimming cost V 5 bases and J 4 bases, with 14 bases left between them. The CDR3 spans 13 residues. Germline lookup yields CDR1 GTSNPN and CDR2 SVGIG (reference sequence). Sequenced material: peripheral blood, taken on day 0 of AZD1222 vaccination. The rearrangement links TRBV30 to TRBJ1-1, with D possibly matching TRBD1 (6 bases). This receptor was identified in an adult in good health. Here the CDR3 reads CAWYWGAPTEAFF. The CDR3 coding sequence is TGTGCCTGGTATTGGGGGGCGCCCACTGAAGCTTTCTTT.